The 4 T cell receptor beta chains listed next were all sequenced from one sample in a study of regulatory T cells in long-lasting Graves disease. Investigators prepared the TCR beta libraries by applying iRepertoire HTBI primers and Arm-PCR of CDR3 regions. Using its own MiXCR run on the multiplex PCR reads, TCRdb lists one record per CDR3 protein. The sample holds about 430,000 distinct CDR3 sequences, roughly a fifth seen once. Time point given: persistent/refractory GD, antithyroid drugs over 5 years with positive TRAb. From PBMCs, RNA was extracted and then used to make the TCR library. The sample was peripheral blood mononuclear cells (PBMCs), taken when the disease was refractory, from a patient treated with antithyroid drugs. Source of these receptors: a female donor with Graves disease.

This CDR3 is CASRALPLSPYEQYF. In DNA, the CDR3 is TGTGCCAGCAGGGCGTTACCCCTGTCACCCTACGAGCAGTACTTC. The chain carries TRBV27 and TRBJ2-7; unclear D gene. Trimming pared 6 bases from V and 2 bases from J, leaving 17 bases between. Germline values: CDR1 MNHEY, CDR2 SMNVEV (reference sequence). This CDR3 has 15 amino acids.

This clonotype was detected many times. The chain uses TRBV28 and TRBJ2-6; weak D call: TRBD2 (6 bases). Germline V gene lookup returns CDR1 MDHEN and CDR2 SYDVKM. The CDR3 is 16 amino acids. With 2 bases removed from V and 4 bases from J, the gap between germline ends came to 12 bases. The CDR3 here is CASSLQGLSGANVLTF. DNA of the CDR3: TGTGCCAGCAGTTTACAGGGACTCTCCGGGGCCAACGTCCTGACTTTC.

This clonotype was picked up many times. The chain couples TRBV10-3 to TRBJ2-5, with 8 bases identical to TRBD1. V dropped 7 bases and J dropped 4; count of bases not matched to a gene: 8. The CDR3 is 14 amino acids. Germline V CDR1 and CDR2: ENHRY, SYGVKD. DNA for the CDR3: TGTGCCATCAAGGACAGGGAGAGGCTAGAGACCCAGTACTTC. This sequence encodes CAIKDRERLETQYF.

The table lists this clonotype with many counts. A junction end diverges from the germline sequence, so it may reflect a read error. V is TRBV6-5 and J is TRBJ2-5; 7 bases match TRBD1. The CDR3 is 14 amino acids. The germline gives CDR1 MNHEY, CDR2 SVGAGI. The CDR3 is CASIYGQAQETQYF. The CDR3 DNA sequence: TGTGCCAGCATTTACGGACAGGCGCAAGAGACCCAGTACTTC.